These 15 T cell receptor beta chains originate from one sample sequenced in a study of tumor-infiltrating lymphocytes in primary liver carcinoma. The researchers obtained blood RNA from unsorted whole blood and also extracted germline DNA. Priming with a constant-region primer yielded TCR beta cDNA from about 480 ng total RNA. It was through three nested multiplex PCR rounds of slightly modified ARM-PCR that TCR beta libraries arose. TRBV1-TRBV30 forward primers and a C-beta reverse primer were used in the first two PCR rounds, which each ran for approximately 9 cycles. MiXCR, applied by TCRdb to the multiplex PCR reads, yields one record per CDR3 protein. This sample yields 300,000 to 400,000 distinct CDR3 sequences, of which less than 65% are seen a single time; about 6% belongs to the top ten. What was sequenced was peripheral blood. These receptors all come from a man in his forties with primary liver carcinoma and hepatitis B virus infection.

This clonotype was recorded at least ten times. This rearrangement joins TRBV6-5 to TRBJ1-2; 9 bases map to TRBD1. This CDR3 comprises 15 residues. After removal of 5 bases from V and 0 bases from J, the junction contained 4 bases not matched to a gene. Germline V gene data show CDR1 as MNHEY and CDR2 as SVGAGI. The CDR3 region has the DNA TGTGCCAGCAGTCCCTACAGGGGGCCTAACTATGGCTACACCTTC. Translating it yields CASSPYRGPNYGYTF.

This clonotype came up a few times. The V and J genes are TRBV4-1 and TRBJ1-6, with D maybe TRBD1 (6 bases). This CDR3 spans 15 amino acids. V was cut by 4 bases and J by 9 bases, with 16 bases left in between. Germline CDR1 MGHRA, CDR2 YSYEKL. The CDR3 sequence: CASSLLGEGGSPLHF. The CDR3 DNA follows: TGCGCCAGCAGCCTCCTCGGTGAGGGGGGTTCACCCCTCCACTTT.

CDR3 DNA sequence: TGTGCCATTGGGCGGAGCTACGAGCAGTACTTC. This gives the protein CAIGRSYEQYF. This rearrangement joins TRBV28 to TRBJ2-7; D not resolved. Germline CDR1 is MDHEN and CDR2 is SYDVKM. V lost 10 bases and J lost 3, with 10 bases in between. CDR3 size: 11 residues.

The rearrangement joins TRBV6-6 to TRBJ2-7; maybe TRBD2 (6 bases). Trimming stripped 0 bases from V and 6 bases from J, with 21 bases between. The CDR3 sequence is 17 residues long. From germline, CDR1 is MNHNY and CDR2 SVGAGI (reference sequence). CDR3 nucleotides: TGTGCCAGCAGTTACTCGAGGGGCTATGGGCGGGACCGCGAGCAGTACTTC. It is translated as CASSYSRGYGRDREQYF.

On this clonotype: An end of the junction differs from the germline gene, which may be a read error. The gene calls are TRBV11-2 and TRBJ1-4; D is possibly TRBD1 (5 bases). The CDR3 has 14 amino acids. The germline V gene has CDR1 SGHAT and CDR2 FQNNGV. The CDR3 sequence: CASSLLYRNEKLFF. The CDR3, as DNA: TGTGCCAGCAGCTTATTGTACAGGAATGAGAAACTGTTTTTT.

In the case of this clonotype: A much larger clone differs from this one at a single base, so this may be a read error. The J gene is TRBJ2-1, the V gene TRBV5-6; unclear D gene. V lost 1 base to trimming and J lost 14 bases, with 16 bases between them. This CDR3 comprises 13 residues. Germline V gene lookup returns CDR1 SGHDT and CDR2 YYEEEE. CDR3 coding DNA: TGTGCCAGCAGCTTGAGTTCGTACACCGTTAAGTTCTTC. Translation: CASSLSSYTVKFF.

About this clonotype itself: One junction end disagrees with the germline gene, perhaps due to a read error. The chain joins TRBV12-3 or TRBV12-4 to TRBJ2-5; 7 bases are shared with TRBD1. This CDR3 spans 14 amino acids. CDR3 protein: CASSPWDSVEIQYF. CDR3 coding DNA: TGTGCCAGCAGTCCATGGGACAGTGTTGAGATCCAGTACTTC.

The V and J genes are TRBV19 and TRBJ2-5; D not resolved. The germline V and J ends were trimmed by 3 bases and 2 bases, with 16 bases remaining between them. The CDR3 length is 16 residues. Germline V lookup: CDR1 LNHDA, CDR2 SQIVND (reference sequence). The CDR3 sequence: CASSMDALQGQETQYF. CDR3 DNA: TGTGCCAGTAGTATGGACGCACTTCAAGGGCAAGAGACCCAGTACTTC.

In regard to this clonotype: At one end, the junction sequence differs from germline, possibly due to a read error. The J gene is TRBJ2-7, the V gene TRBV14; 8 nucleotides line up with TRBD2. This CDR3 has 14 amino acids. Germline CDR1 and CDR2: SGHDN and FVKESK. CDR3 in amino acids: CSSSLGAGVGQQYF. CDR3 in DNA: TGTTCCAGCAGCCTTGGAGCGGGAGTGGGGCAGCAGTACTTC.

This clonotype has a single count. A junction end diverges from the germline sequence, so it may reflect a read error. The chain has TRBV6-5 and TRBJ2-1; D gene uncertain. Germline V gene lookup returns CDR1 MNHEY and CDR2 SVGAGI. The CDR3 loop spans 16 amino acids. The CDR3 bases are TGTGCCGGCAGTCGGAACAGACCCCCCGCCTACAATGAGCAGTTCTTC. It codes for CAGSRNRPPAYNEQFF.

This clonotype has a count of ten or more. The chain uses TRBV12-3 or TRBV12-4 and TRBJ2-5, with D perhaps TRBD2 (6 bases). V lost 7 bases and J lost 2, with 11 bases in between. The CDR3 has 13 amino acids. CDR3 sequence: CASTRDFQETQYF. The DNA for the CDR3 is TGTGCCAGCACCCGGGACTTTCAAGAGACCCAGTACTTC.

Only a few counts were recorded for this clonotype. The chain combines TRBV5-4 with TRBJ2-1; D is uncertain. Trimming removed 0 bases from V and 5 bases from J, with 12 bases in between. Per the germline V gene, CDR1 is SGHNT and CDR2 is YYREEE (reference sequence). The CDR3 has 15 amino acids. CDR3 sequence: CASSLGRLSHNEQFF. CDR3 sequence (DNA): TGTGCCAGCAGCTTGGGCCGCCTTAGCCACAATGAGCAGTTCTTC.

With respect to this clonotype: This may arise from a read error, as a much more abundant clone is one base away. The chain couples TRBV6-5 to TRBJ2-1, with D hard to call. This CDR3 has 14 amino acids. In germline, CDR1 is MNHEY, CDR2 SVGAGI. Trimming removed 6 bases from V and 1 base from J, with 10 bases in between. The CDR3 DNA sequence: TGTGCCAGCAGGGGTAGTTTGTCCTACAATGAGCAGTTCTTC. Protein product: CASRGSLSYNEQFF.

This clonotype was detected ten times or more. This chain connects TRBV11-2 to TRBJ1-5, with D possibly matching TRBD1 (6 bases). The CDR3 covers 13 residues. Germline values: CDR1 SGHAT, CDR2 FQNNGV. V shed 1 base and J shed 7 bases, with 8 bases lying between them. CDR3 in amino acids: CASSLAGEQPQHF. CDR3 DNA: TGTGCCAGCAGCTTAGCAGGGGAACAGCCCCAGCATTTT.

The rearrangement links TRBV6-2 or TRBV6-3 to TRBJ2-7; 15 bases fit TRBD2. Germline-derived CDR1 and CDR2 are MNHEY and SVGEGT. CDR3 length: 17 residues. Germline trimming cut 7 bases from V and 0 bases from J; bases unmatched to any gene: 7. CDR3 protein: CASNQGTSGRSSYEQYF. The DNA of the CDR3 is TGTGCCAGCAACCAAGGGACTAGCGGGAGGAGCTCCTACGAGCAGTACTTC.